This T cell receptor (beta chain) was captured in a study of shared clonotypes between healthy human individuals (dated by TCRdb to the early 2020s). General notes on the study: A couple of women and a few men aged 18 to 49 years were included in the cohort. For each donor, three plates each were used for CD4 naive and CD4 memory, two plates were used for CD8 naive, and one plate was used for CD8 memory. To estimate repertoire size and how much clonotype sharing occurs between individuals, the study deeply sequenced the blood TCR repertoires of roughly 5 healthy adults. Libraries were prepared and TCR repertoires were sequenced by different laboratories using diverse techniques, in order to increase sequencing depth and limit assay-specific biases. Each donor's leukapheresis produced roughly between roughly 0.85 and 10 billion PBMCs.

The full study reports these points: Rarefaction of sorted-subset datasets indicated incomplete sequencing despite the large sequencing depth. Based on pairwise subsampling, the degree of clonotype sharing among donors was expected to be affected by sequencing depth. Higher generation probabilities were observed for clonotypes shared by all four sorted-subset donors than for non-shared clonotypes. Naive subsets generally had larger estimated clonotype richness than memory subsets. Because the study included only a small number of donors, the genetic and exposure-history diversity represented was limited. Only blood was sampled, and tissue TCR repertoires likely differ from those in blood. Across a handful of donors, about 5.2% of naive CD4, approximately 3.6% of naive CD8, about 2.3% of memory CD4, and 0.4% of memory CD8 clonotypes were shared.

Using the deep immunoSEQ assay, TCR CDR3 regions were amplified from genomic DNA by multiplex PCR. Genomic DNA extracted from each cell subset was distributed evenly over all wells of several immunoSEQ 96-well plates, and each plate served as one replicate. For sorted subsets, around 0.2 ug of genomic DNA, equivalent to 30,000 or so T cell genomes, went into each replicate PCR. Purified libraries were measured with a Qubit 3.0 fluorometer, size-checked on a Bioanalyzer 2100, and measured again with the KAPA Library Quantification kit. Each immunoSEQ 96-well plate was sequenced on its own single-read 150-cycle Illumina NextSeq 550 flow cell. Regarding the original processing steps: Because the immunoSEQ output held only junctional sequences and lacked quality scores, the filtering could not match the filtering applied to full-length reads. To assign V/J genes and CDR3, sequences were annotated against IMGT germline references using PyIR, a Python wrapper for IgBLAST v1.9. Reads with weak V/J assignments (E-value above 1e-6), missing CDR3, stop codons, out-of-frame junctions, or ambiguous translated residues were removed. V3J clonotypes were defined as sequences sharing the same inferred V gene, J gene, and CDR3 amino acid sequence. Percentage overlap between repertoires was computed as shared unique clonotypes divided by the size of the smaller repertoire. Richness of each repertoire was evaluated using RTK rarefaction, the Chao1 estimator, and Recon v2.1 estimates of unobserved clonotypes. Generation probabilities were computed with OLGA for all TCRbeta clonotypes obtained by the gDNA method from a handful of donors. What TCRdb holds here is the immuneACCESS table cut down to in-frame rearrangements. Part of the clones is not present; checked against another copy, under half of the missing clones reflect an unresolved V gene, and the others are unexplained. V, J and clone size were drawn from that table, and D and trimming were deduced from the DNA. For this sample the table gives roughly 600,000 clones, of which 98% were detected only once. The top ten constitute less than 0.35% of the sample.

CD8 naive samples consisted of CD45RO-negative cells that were positively selected for CCR7, yielding a CD45RA+CCR7+ population without TemRA cells. Healthy HIV-negative adults with no recently reported acute infections or vaccinations were included as donors. Every donor was a Caucasian adult living in Nashville, Tennessee, USA. After blood collection by leukapheresis, PBMCs were isolated using Ficoll-Histopaque density gradient centrifugation and then cryopreserved in the vapor phase of liquid nitrogen. Purity and quantity of every magnetically sorted T cell population were checked by analytical flow cytometry. Genomic DNA was isolated from each sorted fraction and quantified by UV absorbance on a Nanodrop 2000c. Notes on this clone: The antigen it recognizes is unknown. Per-base qualities were not stored, and no clone one base away is much larger.

The CDR3 contains 14 residues, cysteine and phenylalanine counted. Of the read, only the CDR3 DNA is kept; its 42 bases are in frame from base 1. V is trimmed back by 10 bases and J by 1 base, and the junction contains 9 bases that no gene match accounts for. Taken from the germline V gene, the CDR1 and CDR2 loops are WSHSY and SAAADI. Sequencing was done on a sample of naive CD8+ T cells sorted from blood. The cell subset or site label, as the study defines it: CD45RA+CCR7+. The rearrangement combines TRBV10-2 with TRBJ2-5; a stretch of 7 junction bases matches TRBD1. The receptor was derived from a man aged 30-40 years in good health. The CDR3 sequence is CATQTRDSQETQYF. In nucleotide form, the sequence is TGCGCCACTCAAACCCGGGACAGCCAAGAGACCCAGTACTTC.